This T cell receptor (beta chain) is drawn from a study of vaccination effects on CD4 cells after COVID-19. Study at large: Median timing of post-vaccine samples was 72 days after the second dose. Study conclusions and caveats: Long after vaccination, the clones induced by infection and by vaccine shrank markedly in size. Few convalescent patients were included, and no early post-infection timepoints were sampled.

Details on this clone: The antigen is unknown.

CD4+ T cells specific for antigen were expanded with viral peptide pools by the ViraFEST assay before sequencing. Around day 10 of culture, CD4+ T cells were separated out. Vaccine administered to participants consisted of two doses of either BNT162b2 or mRNA-1273. According to the study, vaccine recipients showed no prior SARS-CoV-2 infection and negative nucleocapsid antibodies. Only in-frame clones appear in the TCRdb table, and some are missing; sequencing was by immunoSEQ multiplex PCR. The table shows 25,000 to 30,000 clones, with less than 75% occurring only once. This clonotype originated in a human donor who received a COVID-19 vaccine. This specimen was CD4+ T cells from PBMCs cultured with HCoV-NL63 spike peptides, taken after COVID-19 vaccination.

The DNA of the CDR3 is TGTGCCAGCAGTTCAAGCGGGGGGGTATACAATGAGCAGTTCTTC. It codes for CASSSSGGVYNEQFF. The chain is built from TRBV27 and TRBJ2-1, with 10 bases aligning to TRBD2. Germline CDR1 and CDR2: MNHEY and SMNVEV (reference sequence). The CDR3 spans 15 residues. Trimming took 4 bases from V and 4 from J; bases not matched to a gene: 4.